One sample yielded the 22 T cell receptor beta chains listed below, sequenced in a study of blood T cells in healthy people across ages. The use of a sample-barcoded 5' primer and a J-beta primer mix characterized a second PCR of roughly 6 to 11 cycles. Via MiXCR, TCRdb re-called the 5' RACE reads, giving one row per CDR3 protein. The profile shows about 1,500,000 distinct CDR3 sequences, about 30% of them singletons. Sequencing input: blood. The receptors shown here come from a woman in her twenties or thirties in good health.

The chain recombines TRBV2 with TRBJ2-3; D unresolved. The CDR3 is 17 residues long. Germline CDR1 reads SNHLY; CDR2 reads FYNNEI. Trimming pared 0 bases from V and 2 bases from J, leaving 15 bases between. CDR3 bases: TGTGCCAGCAGTGAAGCGCTTTCTGGCCCCTACACAGATACGCAGTATTTT. Translated: CASSEALSGPYTDTQYF.

V gene TRBV7-2 combines with J gene TRBJ2-1; the match to TRBD2 covers 8 bases. Looked up from germline, CDR1 is SGHTA and CDR2 is FQGNSA. Trimming at V came to 1 base and at J to 4 bases, leaving 6 bases not matched to a gene. The CDR3 has 16 residues. DNA of the CDR3: TGTGCCAGCAGCTTAGGAGTAGCGGGGAGGTACAATGAGCAGTTCTTC. Protein product: CASSLGVAGRYNEQFF.

The chain carries TRBV3-1 and TRBJ1-1, with D unresolved. V lost 3 bases to trimming and J lost 5 bases, with 10 bases between them. The V gene's germline CDR1 is LGHDT and CDR2 YNNKEL (reference sequence). The CDR3 is made up of 13 amino acids. CDR3 loop: CASSHETRTEAFF. The DNA of the CDR3 is TGTGCCAGCAGCCACGAGACGCGGACTGAAGCTTTCTTT.

This clonotype was picked up a small number of times. J is TRBJ1-1 and V is TRBV5-1, with a tentative D call TRBD1 (5 bases). The CDR3 is 16 amino acids. The V end was cut by 0 bases, the J end by 1 base, with 13 bases between. Germline V gene lookup returns CDR1 SGHRS and CDR2 YFSETQ. The CDR3 region has the DNA TGCGCCAGCAGCTTGGCGGGGCCAGCCCAGAACACTGAAGCTTTCTTT. This codes for CASSLAGPAQNTEAFF.

The rearrangement joins TRBV25-1 to TRBJ2-5; 16 bases line up with TRBD2. After removal of 4 bases from V and 11 bases from J, the junction contained 7 bases not matched to a gene. The CDR3 totals 15 residues. CDR1 is MGHDK, CDR2 SYGVNS, per germline. The chain's CDR3 is CASSVPGLAGGQQYF. In DNA, the CDR3 is TGTGCCAGCAGTGTTCCGGGACTAGCGGGAGGGCAGCAGTACTTC.

The chain couples TRBV7-2 to TRBJ2-7, with D unclear. Germline CDR1 reads SGHTA; CDR2 reads FQGNSA. V was pared by 5 bases and J by 2 bases, with 13 bases between. This CDR3 is built from 14 residues. CDR3 nucleotides: TGTGCCAGCAGCAGTACTAAACAGCCCTACGAGCAGTACTTC. It codes for CASSSTKQPYEQYF.

As for this clonotype: One end of the junction does not line up with germline, which may come from a read error. The chain joins TRBV29-1 to TRBJ2-1; D possibly uses TRBD1 or TRBD2 (5 bases each). In germline, CDR1 is SQVTM, CDR2 ANQGSEA. There are 14 residues in the CDR3. DNA of the CDR3: TGCGGCGTTGCCGGGGCTGGATCCTACAATGAGCAGTTCTTC. Protein product: CGVAGAGSYNEQFF.

This clonotype has a handful of counts. The rearrangement links TRBV11-3 to TRBJ2-2, with TRBD2 as a possible D gene (6 bases). This CDR3 is built from 16 residues. The germline V and J ends were trimmed by 5 bases and 2 bases, with 15 bases remaining between them. Germline V gene sequence: CDR1 SGHNT, CDR2 YENEEA. The CDR3 DNA follows: TGTGCCAGCAGCCCAGGGAGGCTAGCCAACACCGGGGAGCTGTTTTTT. It codes for CASSPGRLANTGELFF.

The gene calls are TRBV20-1 and TRBJ2-5; 14 nucleotides align to TRBD2. J lost 1 base, V lost 3 bases, and 4 bases had no gene match. CDR1 is DFQATT and CDR2 is SNEGSKA in the germline V gene (reference sequence). This CDR3 spans 16 amino acids. Here the CDR3 reads CSARRTSGGFQETQYF. CDR3 bases: TGCAGTGCTAGGAGGACTAGCGGGGGGTTCCAAGAGACCCAGTACTTC.

The chain joins TRBV5-1 to TRBJ1-1; D call uncertain. CDR1 and CDR2 from the germline V gene are SGHRS and YFSETQ. The ends were cut back, 1 base at V and 5 bases at J, with 9 bases in the middle. The CDR3 sequence is 13 residues long. The CDR3 bases are TGCGCCAGCAGCTTGCATCGGGGAACTGAAGCTTTCTTT. Translating gives CASSLHRGTEAFF.

V and J are TRBV9 and TRBJ2-4, with no clear D. CDR1 is SGDLS and CDR2 is YYNGEE in the germline V gene. The CDR3 consists of 15 residues. Between the trimmed V and J ends, which lost 6 bases and 1 base, there was a span of 14 bases. The CDR3 coding sequence is TGTGCCAGCATCCCCCCCACCTCGGCCAAAAACATTCAGTACTTC. The encoded protein is CASIPPTSAKNIQYF.

This clonotype showed up many times. The chain carries TRBV6-1 and TRBJ1-2; D remains unclear. Deletions cut 10 bases from V and 6 bases from J, with 15 bases between. Looked up from germline, CDR1 is MNHNS and CDR2 is SASEGT. The CDR3 extends over 12 amino acids. CDR3 loop: CAIRLNLNGYTF. CDR3 DNA: TGTGCCATCAGGCTGAACCTTAATGGCTACACCTTC.

This clonotype has a handful of counts. The chain uses TRBV20-1 and TRBJ2-3, with TRBD2 as a possible D gene (6 bases). Germline V gives CDR1 DFQATT, CDR2 SNEGSKA (reference sequence). V lost 4 bases to trimming and J lost 3 bases, with 11 bases between them. The CDR3 runs 13 residues. The CDR3 sequence is CSAIPSGTDTQYF. The DNA for the CDR3 is TGCAGTGCTATCCCCAGCGGGACAGATACGCAGTATTTT.

The gene calls are TRBV6-4 and TRBJ1-1, with TRBD1 matching 10 bases. CDR1 and CDR2 (germline): MRHNA, SNTAGT. CDR3 length: 16 residues. Trimming cost V 3 bases and J 3 bases; bases outside gene matches: 7. CDR3 sequence reads: CASSERDRGGYTEAFF. The CDR3 bases are TGTGCCAGCAGTGAGAGGGACAGGGGAGGGTACACTGAAGCTTTCTTT.

At least ten counts were recorded for this clonotype. CDR3 in DNA: TGTGCCACCAGTGGGTGGGGGGAGACTGAAGCTTTCTTT. Its protein is CATSGWGETEAFF. The chain has TRBV24-1 and TRBJ1-1; a possible D gene is TRBD1 (5 bases). The CDR3 totals 13 residues. In germline, CDR1 is KGHDR, CDR2 SFDVKD. V was cut by 5 bases and J by 5 bases, with 11 bases left in between.

This clonotype appeared a few times. This rearrangement joins TRBV7-6 to TRBJ2-2; 8 bases agree with TRBD2. Germline V CDR1 and CDR2: SGHVS, FNYEAQ. The V gene end was trimmed by 5 bases and the J gene end by 4 bases; junction bases not matched to a gene: 9. This CDR3 has 16 amino acids. Written as DNA, the CDR3 is TGTGCCAGCAGCGAAAATACGGGGGGGAGCACCGGGGAGCTGTTTTTT. Residues: CASSENTGGSTGELFF.

In its sample, this clonotype was seen many times. The rearrangement uses TRBV7-2 and TRBJ2-6; D is possibly TRBD1 (6 bases). Trimming stripped 6 bases from V and 1 base from J, with 13 bases between. Germline V gives CDR1 SGHTA, CDR2 FQGNSA. The CDR3 is 16 residues long. The CDR3 sequence is CASSHGRGSGANVLTF. CDR3 sequence (DNA): TGTGCCAGCAGTCACGGCAGGGGATCTGGGGCCAACGTCCTGACTTTC.

This rearrangement joins TRBV12-3 or TRBV12-4 to TRBJ1-2; possibly TRBD1 for D (5 bases). CDR3 length: 14 residues. V dropped 5 bases and J dropped 7 bases, with 17 bases sitting between them. This CDR3 reads CASSTGLPLRGYTF. DNA of the CDR3: TGTGCCAGCAGTACGGGGCTCCCTCTGCGTGGCTACACCTTC.

The rearrangement joins TRBV20-1 to TRBJ1-4; 8 nucleotides match TRBD1. CDR3 size: 17 residues. CDR1 DFQATT and CDR2 SNEGSKA come from the germline V gene (reference sequence). Trimming took 0 bases from V and 0 from J; bases not matched to a gene: 6. CDR3: CSARDLGQGATNEKLFF. CDR3 DNA: TGCAGTGCTAGAGACCTAGGACAGGGCGCAACTAATGAAAAACTGTTTTTT.

The V gene is TRBV5-6, the J gene TRBJ2-1; 13 bases map to TRBD2. J was trimmed by 8 bases and V by 6 bases; bases with no gene match: 11. This CDR3 is 16 amino acids long. Germline V gene lookup returns CDR1 SGHDT and CDR2 YYEEEE. CDR3 amino acids: CASNSGLAGATDEQFF. CDR3 DNA sequence: TGTGCCAGCAACTCAGGACTAGCGGGAGCTACAGATGAGCAGTTCTTC.

This clonotype was seen many times. The chain carries TRBV9 and TRBJ2-7; no clear D. Trimming took off 0 bases at V and 5 bases at J, with 9 bases between the two ends. From germline, CDR1 is SGDLS and CDR2 YYNGEE. The length of the CDR3 is 13 residues. CDR3: CASSVESEDEQYF. The CDR3 DNA follows: TGTGCCAGCAGCGTAGAATCCGAGGACGAGCAGTACTTC.

The chain employs TRBV6-2 or TRBV6-3 and TRBJ2-7; 9 nucleotides align to TRBD2. The V gene's germline CDR1 is MNHEY and CDR2 SVGEGT. V was clipped by 2 bases and J by 5 bases; unmatched bases: 10. The CDR3 has 16 amino acids. The CDR3 DNA sequence: TGTGCCAGCAGTTACGGGCTAGCGGGAAGTTTTGACGAGCAGTACTTC. Translated: CASSYGLAGSFDEQYF.